These 21 T cell receptor beta chains were sequenced from one sample in a study of shared clonotypes between healthy human individuals. Here immunoSEQ multiplex PCR was the method, and the copy in TCRdb shows in-frame clones only, minus some. The profile covers a few hundred thousand clones, with approximately 74% appearing a single time and approximately 10% taken by the ten largest. The specimen sequenced was memory CD4+ T cells sorted from blood. Subset described: CD45RA-negative fraction. These receptors were collected from a young man in good health.

The chain joins TRBV9 to TRBJ2-3; the D is unclear. V lost 3 bases, J lost 0 bases, and 8 bases lay in between. Germline-derived CDR1 and CDR2 are SGDLS and YYNGEE. The CDR3 runs 14 residues. DNA for the CDR3: TGTGCCAGCAGCGCCACATTAAGCACAGATACGCAGTATTTT. Translating it yields CASSATLSTDTQYF.

This sequence joins TRBV6-1 and TRBJ1-5; 10 bases agree with TRBD1. Per germline, CDR1 MNHNS and CDR2 SASEGT. The V gene end was trimmed by 2 bases and the J gene end by 12 bases; junction bases not matched to a gene: 4. This CDR3 contains 13 residues. The CDR3 reads CASSERTGGVQHF. In DNA form, the CDR3 reads TGTGCCAGCAGTGAAAGGACAGGGGGGGTCCAGCATTTT.

This rearrangement joins TRBV11-2 to TRBJ1-4; 7 bases fit TRBD1. Germline CDR1 reads SGHAT; CDR2 reads FQNNGV. The V segment lost 3 bases and the J segment 7 bases; nucleotides outside the gene matches: 8. The CDR3 sequence is 15 residues long. The CDR3 loop is CASSLTGYRSEKLFF. The DNA for the CDR3 is TGTGCCAGCAGCTTGACAGGGTACCGAAGTGAAAAACTGTTTTTT.

This sequence joins TRBV27 and TRBJ2-7; 9 bases map to TRBD1. Germline assignment: CDR1 MNHEY and CDR2 SMNVEV (reference sequence). V dropped 3 bases and J dropped 4; count of bases not matched to a gene: 4. The CDR3 consists of 14 residues. CDR3 coding DNA: TGTGCCAGCAGTTTTTGGGACAGGGTTTACGAGCAGTACTTC. Amino acid sequence: CASSFWDRVYEQYF.

The CDR3 DNA follows: TGCGCCAGCAGCCCTGAGCGGGGGCTCTCCTACGAGCAGTACTTC. It specifies CASSPERGLSYEQYF. The rearrangement links TRBV5-1 to TRBJ2-7; the match to TRBD2 covers 8 bases. After removal of 4 bases from V and 0 bases from J, the junction contained 6 bases not matched to a gene. Germline assignment: CDR1 SGHRS and CDR2 YFSETQ. This CDR3 comprises 15 residues.

This clone has just a few counts. The CDR3 sequence is CASRRDRDGYTDTQYF. The CDR3, as DNA: TGTGCCAGCAGACGGGACAGGGATGGTTATACAGATACGCAGTATTTT. V is TRBV2 and J is TRBJ2-3; 9 positions match TRBD1. CDR3 length equals 16 residues. Losses at the gene ends were 6 bases for V and 3 bases for J; bases not matched to a gene: 10. Germline V gives CDR1 SNHLY, CDR2 FYNNEI.

The gene calls are TRBV14 and TRBJ2-1; TRBD2 matches 8 bases. Germline V gives CDR1 SGHDN, CDR2 FVKESK. The CDR3 loop spans 13 amino acids. J was trimmed by 8 bases and V by 1 base; bases with no gene match: 1. The CDR3 sequence is CASSQAGRDEQFF. CDR3 nucleotide sequence: TGTGCCAGCAGCCAAGCCGGGAGGGATGAGCAGTTCTTC.

This clone was detected once. This sequence joins TRBV7-2 and TRBJ2-7; tentatively, D is TRBD1 or TRBD2 (6 bases each). V was pared by 4 bases and J by 6 bases, with 13 bases between. Germline lookup yields CDR1 SGHTA and CDR2 FQGNSA. The CDR3 is made up of 13 amino acids. CDR3 sequence: CASSYNRGLEQYF. For the CDR3, the DNA is TGTGCCAGCAGCTACAACCGGGGGCTCGAGCAGTACTTC.

The chain joins TRBV7-9 to TRBJ2-7; D may be TRBD2 (6 bases). The germline V gene has CDR1 SEHNR and CDR2 FQNEAQ (reference sequence). V lost 6 bases and J lost 3, with 15 bases in between. CDR3 length: 14 residues. As DNA, the CDR3 is TGTGCCAGCAGTGAATCGGGGGATTTCTACGAGCAGTACTTC. It yields the protein CASSESGDFYEQYF.

This chain links TRBV10-3 with TRBJ1-1, with TRBD1 as a possible D gene (5 bases). Trimming took off 1 base at V and 11 bases at J, with 17 bases between the two ends. This CDR3 has 14 amino acids. Germline CDR1 reads ENHRY; CDR2 reads SYGVKD. CDR3 region: CAISELRGVSGAFF. DNA of the CDR3: TGTGCCATCAGTGAGTTGAGAGGGGTTTCTGGGGCTTTCTTT.

This clone has just a few counts. In the same sample, other DNA sequences code for this CDR3. V usage is TRBV10-3 and J usage is TRBJ2-7; the D gene is possibly TRBD1 (6 bases). V lost 4 bases, J lost 6 bases, and 13 bases lay in between. The CDR3 runs to 13 residues. From germline, CDR1 is ENHRY and CDR2 SYGVKD. CDR3 nucleotide sequence: TGTGCCATCAGTGGGCTACAGGGTGGCGAGCAGTACTTC. Its protein product is CAISGLQGGEQYF.

The chain employs TRBV19 and TRBJ1-5, with D hard to call. Germline V lookup: CDR1 LNHDA, CDR2 SQIVND (reference sequence). The CDR3 extends over 14 amino acids. The V gene lost 6 bases and the J gene lost 3 bases, with 12 bases spanning the gap. The CDR3 loop is CASRRHGTNQPQHF. The CDR3 DNA sequence: TGTGCCAGTAGACGGCACGGAACCAATCAGCCCCAGCATTTT.

The gene calls are TRBV7-8 and TRBJ2-7; 8 bases map to TRBD1. The ends lost 4 bases at V and 5 bases at J; junction bases unmatched: 4. Looked up from germline, CDR1 is SGHVS and CDR2 is FQNEAQ. CDR3 length equals 13 residues. CDR3 nucleotide sequence: TGTGCCAGCAGCTCGGACAGGGAGCACGAGCAGTACTTC. Residues: CASSSDREHEQYF. The full variable domain, its missing parts supplied by reference TRBV7-8 and TRBJ2-7, is GAGVSQSPRYKVAKRGQDVALRCDPISGHVSLFWYQQALGQGPEFLTYFQNEAQLDKSGLPSDRFFAERPEGSVSTLKIQRTQQEDSAVYLCASSSDREHEQYFGPGTRLTVT.

The V and J genes are TRBV5-1 and TRBJ2-3, with D possibly being TRBD2 (6 bases). This CDR3 comprises 14 residues. Germline CDR1 is SGHRS and CDR2 is YFSETQ. Trimming shortened V by 5 bases and J by 4 bases, and 14 bases separated the two germline ends. The CDR3 reads CASRYGSYSDTQYF. Written as DNA, the CDR3 is TGCGCCAGCAGGTACGGGAGTTATTCAGATACGCAGTATTTT.

The J gene is TRBJ2-7, the V gene TRBV28; D possibly corresponds to TRBD2 (6 bases). The CDR3 sequence is 16 residues long. CDR1 is MDHEN, CDR2 SYDVKM, per germline. Trimming took off 0 bases at V and 2 bases at J, with 14 bases between the two ends. The CDR3 coding sequence is TGTGCCAGCAGTTTATGGTCGGCTAGCGATGCCTACGAGCAGTACTTC. This encodes CASSLWSASDAYEQYF.

The rearrangement joins TRBV11-2 to TRBJ2-5, with 11 bases aligning to TRBD2. V was clipped by 7 bases and J by 4 bases; unmatched bases: 11. This CDR3 is built from 16 residues. Looked up from germline, CDR1 is SGHAT and CDR2 is FQNNGV. In nucleotides, the CDR3 is TGTGCCAGCAACTCCCCCCAGACTAGCGGGACAGAGACCCAGTACTTC. Protein sequence: CASNSPQTSGTETQYF. Drawing the rest from reference TRBV11-2 and TRBJ2-5, the complete variable domain is EAGVAQSPRYKIIEKRQSVAFWCNPISGHATLYWYQQILGQGPKLLIQFQNNGVVDDSQLPKDRFSAERLKGVDSTLKIQPAKLEDSAVYLCASNSPQTSGTETQYFGPGTRLLVL.

V and J are TRBV11-2 and TRBJ1-3, with D possibly matching TRBD1 (5 bases). Trimming left V 5 bases short and J 0 bases short, with 14 bases between. The length of the CDR3 is 16 residues. Per the germline V gene, CDR1 is SGHAT and CDR2 is FQNNGV. CDR3 sequence: CASSLTQGISGNTIYF. The CDR3, as DNA: TGTGCCAGCAGCCTAACGCAGGGAATCTCTGGAAACACCATATATTTT. Together with reference TRBV11-2 and TRBJ1-3, the CDR3 gives the full variable domain: EAGVAQSPRYKIIEKRQSVAFWCNPISGHATLYWYQQILGQGPKLLIQFQNNGVVDDSQLPKDRFSAERLKGVDSTLKIQPAKLEDSAVYLCASSLTQGISGNTIYFGEGSWLTVV.

The chain carries TRBV2 and TRBJ1-2; no reliable D call. This CDR3 has 15 amino acids. Between the trimmed V and J ends, which lost 7 bases and 5 bases, there was a span of 20 bases. Germline CDR1 and CDR2: SNHLY and FYNNEI. For the CDR3, the DNA is TGTGCCAGCACCCCCGAGGGCATAACGGGGTATGGCTACACCTTC. Protein sequence: CASTPEGITGYGYTF. Together with reference TRBV2 and TRBJ1-2, the CDR3 gives the full variable domain: EPEVTQTPSHQVTQMGQEVILRCVPISNHLYFYWYRQILGQKVEFLVSFYNNEISEKSEIFDDQFSVERPDGSNFTLKIRSTKLEDSAMYFCASTPEGITGYGYTFGSGTRLTVV.

The V gene is TRBV27, the J gene TRBJ2-1, with 11 bases identical to TRBD2. The trim removed 6 bases at V and 7 bases at J, leaving 2 bases unmatched. In germline, CDR1 is MNHEY, CDR2 SMNVEV (reference sequence). The CDR3 covers 13 residues. The CDR3 loop is CASRTSGKNEQFF. Here the CDR3 DNA reads TGTGCCAGCAGGACTAGCGGGAAAAATGAGCAGTTCTTC.

This clone occurred a few times. The chain carries TRBV19 and TRBJ2-7; D not resolved. V lost 5 bases and J lost 3, with 14 bases in between. CDR3 size: 14 residues. Germline CDR1 LNHDA, CDR2 SQIVND (reference sequence). The CDR3 coding sequence is TGTGCCAGTAGTGCCAGACGGTTCAACTACGAGCAGTACTTC. Translating it yields CASSARRFNYEQYF.

This chain links TRBV6-1 with TRBJ2-5; D possibly corresponds to TRBD1 (5 bases). The CDR3 totals 15 residues. Looked up from germline, CDR1 is MNHNS and CDR2 is SASEGT. V lost 4 bases and J 2 bases, leaving 14 bases between the germline ends. The CDR3 DNA follows: TGTGCCAGCAGTGCCCAAAGACAGAGTCAAGAGACCCAGTACTTC. Translation gives CASSAQRQSQETQYF.